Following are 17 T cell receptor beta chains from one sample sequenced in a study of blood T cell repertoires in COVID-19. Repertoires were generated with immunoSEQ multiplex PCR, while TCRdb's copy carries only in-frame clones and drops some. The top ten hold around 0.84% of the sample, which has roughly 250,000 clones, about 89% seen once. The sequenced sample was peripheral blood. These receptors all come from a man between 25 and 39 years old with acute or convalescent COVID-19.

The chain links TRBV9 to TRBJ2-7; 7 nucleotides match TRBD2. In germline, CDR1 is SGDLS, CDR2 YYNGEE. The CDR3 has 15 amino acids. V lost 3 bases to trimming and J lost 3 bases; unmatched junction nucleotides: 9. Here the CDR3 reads CASSASGTTIYEQYF. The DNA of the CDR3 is TGTGCCAGCAGCGCCTCCGGGACTACTATCTACGAGCAGTACTTC.

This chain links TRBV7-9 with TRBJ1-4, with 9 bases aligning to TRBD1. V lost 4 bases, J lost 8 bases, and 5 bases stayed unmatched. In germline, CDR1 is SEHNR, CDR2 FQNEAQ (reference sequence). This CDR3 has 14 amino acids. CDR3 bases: TGTGCCAGCAGCTCAGGACAGGGGAGGGAAAAACTGTTTTTT. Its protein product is CASSSGQGREKLFF.

CDR3: CASSRDRGANQPQHF. The DNA for the CDR3 is TGTGCCAGCAGCCGGGACAGGGGAGCCAATCAGCCCCAGCATTTT. The V call is TRBV6-1, the J call TRBJ1-5; 10 bases fit TRBD1. The junction had 5 bases not matched to a gene; V was cut back by 6 bases and J by 3 bases. CDR1 MNHNS and CDR2 SASEGT come from the germline V gene. This CDR3 region has 15 residues.

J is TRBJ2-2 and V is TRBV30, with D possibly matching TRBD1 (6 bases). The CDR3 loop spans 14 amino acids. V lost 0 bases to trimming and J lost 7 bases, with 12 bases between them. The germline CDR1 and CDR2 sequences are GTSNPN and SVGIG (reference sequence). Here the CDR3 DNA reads TGTGCCTGGAGTGTTGTCTTCAGGGGCGGGGAGCTGTTTTTT. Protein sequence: CAWSVVFRGGELFF.

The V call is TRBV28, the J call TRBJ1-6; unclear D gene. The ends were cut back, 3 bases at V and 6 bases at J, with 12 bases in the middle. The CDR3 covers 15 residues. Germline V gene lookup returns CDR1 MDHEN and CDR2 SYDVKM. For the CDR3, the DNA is TGTGCCAGCAGTTTGAATTCACCGAGTAATTCACCCCTCCACTTT. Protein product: CASSLNSPSNSPLHF.

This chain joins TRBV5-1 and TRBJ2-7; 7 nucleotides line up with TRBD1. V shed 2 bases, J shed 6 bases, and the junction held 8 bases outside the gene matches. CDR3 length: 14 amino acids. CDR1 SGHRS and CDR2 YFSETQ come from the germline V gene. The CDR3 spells CASSFGTVNPEQYF. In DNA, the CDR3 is TGCGCCAGCAGCTTTGGGACAGTCAACCCCGAGCAGTACTTC.

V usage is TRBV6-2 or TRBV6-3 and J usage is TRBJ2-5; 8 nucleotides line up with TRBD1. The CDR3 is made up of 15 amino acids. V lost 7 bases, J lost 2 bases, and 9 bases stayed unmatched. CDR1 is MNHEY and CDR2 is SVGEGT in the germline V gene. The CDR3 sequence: CASIPGTGHQETQYF. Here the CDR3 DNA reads TGTGCCAGCATCCCTGGGACAGGTCATCAAGAGACCCAGTACTTC.

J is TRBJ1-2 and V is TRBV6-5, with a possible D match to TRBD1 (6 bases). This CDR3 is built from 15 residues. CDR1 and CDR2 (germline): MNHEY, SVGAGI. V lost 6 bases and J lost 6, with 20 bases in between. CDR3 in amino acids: CASRAPGRTVDGYTF. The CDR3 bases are TGTGCCAGCAGAGCCCCCGGGCGGACAGTTGATGGCTACACCTTC.

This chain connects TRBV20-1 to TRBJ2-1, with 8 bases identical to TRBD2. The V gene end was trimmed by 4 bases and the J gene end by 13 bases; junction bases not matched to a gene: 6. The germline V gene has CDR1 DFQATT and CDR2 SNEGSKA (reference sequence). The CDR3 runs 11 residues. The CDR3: CSANRGLEQFF. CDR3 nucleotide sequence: TGCAGTGCTAATCGGGGACTAGAACAGTTCTTC.

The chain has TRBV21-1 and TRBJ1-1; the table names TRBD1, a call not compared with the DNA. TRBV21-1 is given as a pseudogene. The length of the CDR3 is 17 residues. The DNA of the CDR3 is TGTGCCAGCAGCGCAGGGGTCCGGCGCCGCTTAGGGACTGAAGCTTTCTTT. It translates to CASSAGVRRRLGTEAFF.

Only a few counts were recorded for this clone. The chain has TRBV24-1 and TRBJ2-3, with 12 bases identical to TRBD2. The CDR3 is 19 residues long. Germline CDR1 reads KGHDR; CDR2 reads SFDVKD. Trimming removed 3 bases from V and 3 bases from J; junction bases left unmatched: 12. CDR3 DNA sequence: TGTGCCACCAGTGATCCTACCAGGACTAGCGGGACGAGAACAGATACGCAGTATTTT. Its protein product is CATSDPTRTSGTRTDTQYF.

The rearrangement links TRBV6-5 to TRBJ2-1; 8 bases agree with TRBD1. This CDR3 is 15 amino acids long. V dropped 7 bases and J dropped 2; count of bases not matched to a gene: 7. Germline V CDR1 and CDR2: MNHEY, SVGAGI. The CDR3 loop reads CASIQGQGAYNEQFF. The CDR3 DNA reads TGTGCCAGCATCCAAGGACAGGGAGCCTACAATGAGCAGTTCTTC.

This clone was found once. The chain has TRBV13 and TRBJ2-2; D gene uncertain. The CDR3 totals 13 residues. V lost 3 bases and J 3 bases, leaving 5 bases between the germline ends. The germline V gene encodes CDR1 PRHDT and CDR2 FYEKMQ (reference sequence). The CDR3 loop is CASSLRYTGELFF. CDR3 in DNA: TGTGCCAGCAGCTTGAGGTACACCGGGGAGCTGTTTTTT.

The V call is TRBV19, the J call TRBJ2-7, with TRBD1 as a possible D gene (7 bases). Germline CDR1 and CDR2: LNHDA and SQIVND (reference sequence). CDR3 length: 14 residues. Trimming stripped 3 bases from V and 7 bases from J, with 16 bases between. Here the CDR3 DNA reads TGTGCCAGTAGTATGACAGGGAGCGCGGGAGAGCAGTACTTC. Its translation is CASSMTGSAGEQYF.

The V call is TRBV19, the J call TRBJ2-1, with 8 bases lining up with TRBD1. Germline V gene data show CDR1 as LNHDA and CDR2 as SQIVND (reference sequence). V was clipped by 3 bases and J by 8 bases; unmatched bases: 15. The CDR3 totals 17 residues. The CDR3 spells CASSIGPGGVRGHEQFF. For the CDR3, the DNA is TGTGCCAGTAGTATTGGCCCAGGGGGCGTAAGGGGTCATGAGCAGTTCTTC.

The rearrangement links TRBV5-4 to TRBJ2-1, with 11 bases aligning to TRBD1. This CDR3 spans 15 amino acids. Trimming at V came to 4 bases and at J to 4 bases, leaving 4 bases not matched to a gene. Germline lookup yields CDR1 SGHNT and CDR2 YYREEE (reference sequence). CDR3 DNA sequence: TGTGCCAGCAGCACGGGACAGGGGGTATACAATGAGCAGTTCTTC. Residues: CASSTGQGVYNEQFF. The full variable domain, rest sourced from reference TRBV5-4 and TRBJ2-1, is ETGVTQSPTHLIKTRGQQVTLRCSSQSGHNTVSWYQQALGQGPQFIFQYYREEENGRGNFPPRFSGLQFPNYSSELNVNALELDDSALYLCASSTGQGVYNEQFFGPGTRLTVL.

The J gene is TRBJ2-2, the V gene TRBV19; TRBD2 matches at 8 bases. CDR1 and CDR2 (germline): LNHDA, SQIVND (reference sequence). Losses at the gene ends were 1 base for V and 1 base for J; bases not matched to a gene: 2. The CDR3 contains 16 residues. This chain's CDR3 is CASSIGLAGNTGELFF. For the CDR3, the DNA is TGTGCCAGTAGTATAGGGCTAGCGGGGAACACCGGGGAGCTGTTTTTT.